The next 2 T cell receptor beta chains were all read from a single sample in a study of T-cell reconstitution after alpha-beta-depleted transplantation in children (dated by TCRdb to the mid-2010s). Receptor amplification or capture employed PCR. Instrument used: Illumina HiSeq 2500. TCR library preparation used molecular barcoding, with unique molecular identifiers applied to normalize quantification of the TCRbeta repertoire. The public reads were reanalyzed by TCRdb: fastp trimming at Q25, MiXCR alignment, in-frame beta chains only. Rows with one shared CDR3 protein collapse into an entry with the most common genes and DNA. This sample holds 300,000 to 350,000 distinct CDR3 sequences; about a quarter were observed only once. The top ten hold approximately 11% of the sample. This specimen's treatment or condition label, per the study, means: allogeneic hematopoietic cell transplantation with graft depleted of TCRalphabeta T cells and CD19 B cells.

Source: PBMCs, mostly from graft donor cells, taken 180 days after TCRalphabeta/CD19-depleted stem cell transplant. These receptors all come from a male patient younger than 18 who had a stem cell transplant for acute lymphoblastic leukemia, so the T cells may come from the graft donor.

This clonotype was seen at least ten times. The V gene is TRBV20-1, the J gene TRBJ2-7; 8 bases fit TRBD2. The V gene's germline CDR1 is DFQATT and CDR2 SNEGSKA (reference sequence). This CDR3 region has 11 residues. The ends lost 6 bases at V and 8 bases at J; junction bases unmatched: 6. The CDR3 sequence: CSAGLVAQQYF. The CDR3, as DNA: TGCAGTGCGGGACTAGTAGCACAGCAGTACTTC.

This clonotype was found a few times. This chain uses TRBV12-3 or TRBV12-4 with TRBJ2-7; TRBD1 matches at 7 bases. CDR3 length equals 14 residues. Trimming at V came to 5 bases and at J to 2 bases, leaving 6 bases not matched to a gene. In DNA, the CDR3 is TGTGCCAGCAGTACCGGGACAGTAACCTACGAGCAGTACTTC. It translates to CASSTGTVTYEQYF.